The rows below give T cell receptor beta chains drawn from one sample of a study of T cells in Graves' hyperthyroidism and ophthalmopathy. TCRdb used MiXCR to reprocess the multiplex PCR reads, holding one entry per CDR3 protein. Here the sample spans some 760,000 distinct CDR3 sequences, less than 15% being singletons. The sample was blood. These receptor sequences come from a woman aged 18-35 years with Graves' hyperthyroidism. Each CDR3 is given with its conserved first and last residue. Fields, in order: V gene, clone size, D gene, J gene, CDR3 DNA, CDR3 protein. The D gene is left open where the match is weak. Size tells how often a clone was seen (once, few, many) or the class of an expanded clone, and some rows leave it out.

TRBV19	.	.	TRBJ2-1	TGTGCCAGTAGTTTCGCTAGTTCGACGGGCCCCCTCTCCTACAATGAGCAGTTCTTC	CASSFASSTGPLSYNEQFF
TRBV19	few	.	TRBJ2-4	TGTGCCAGTAGTATAACATGGGCCAGGATGGACATTCAGTACTTC	CASSITWARMDIQYF
TRBV9	.	.	TRBJ1-1	TGTGCCAGCAGCGCACCAACAGGGCTCTTGAACACTGAAGCTTTCTTT	CASSAPTGLLNTEAFF
TRBV5-5	many	.	TRBJ1-1	TGTGCCAGCAGCCTTCCAGGTGGTGGCCCTGAAGCTTTCTTT	CASSLPGGGPEAFF
TRBV9	few	.	TRBJ1-2	TGTGCCAGCAGCGCCCTGGGAGAGGCGGTACGCTACACCTTC	CASSALGEAVRYTF
TRBV29-1	few	TRBD1	TRBJ1-1	TGCAGCGTAGCCGGACAGGGGACTGAAGCTTTCTTT	CSVAGQGTEAFF
TRBV2	many	.	TRBJ1-4	TGTGCCAGCATCCTCTCGCGGGGTCGAGGTGAAAAACTGTTTTTT	CASILSRGRGEKLFF
TRBV5-4	few	TRBD2	TRBJ2-3	TGTGCCAGCAGCTCCTTAGCGGGGCCCCTCACAGATACGCAGTATTTT	CASSSLAGPLTDTQYF
TRBV27	few	.	TRBJ2-3	TGTGCCAGCAGTTCCTTGGGGGGGCTCACAGATACGCAGTATTTT	CASSSLGGLTDTQYF
TRBV7-8	many	.	TRBJ1-2	TGTGCCAGCAGTAAAGGGTATGGCTACACCTTC	CASSKGYGYTF
TRBV3-1	few	.	TRBJ2-2	TGTGCCAGCAGCCGAATGGGGGTCAGAGGCCCCGGGGAGCTGTTTTTT	CASSRMGVRGPGELFF